The next 29 T cell receptor beta chains were all read from a single sample in a study of shared clonotypes between healthy human individuals. Using immunoSEQ multiplex PCR, the repertoire was profiled, and TCRdb retains in-frame clones only, with some absent. The table has roughly 1,800,000 clones, approximately 95% seen once. Naive CD8 cells, CD45RO-negative and positively selected for CCR7, excluded terminally differentiated effector memory CD45RA+ cells. Sequences were obtained from naive CD8+ T cells sorted from blood. The receptors were sampled from a man aged 18 to 30 in good health.

The chain couples TRBV7-6 to TRBJ2-7, with D perhaps TRBD2 (5 bases). The V and J ends lost 4 bases and 2 bases respectively, with 12 bases between them. CDR1 is SGHVS, CDR2 FNYEAQ, per germline. This CDR3 spans 14 amino acids. This CDR3 is CASSSGAGAYEQYF. For the CDR3, the DNA is TGTGCCAGCAGCTCAGGCGCGGGTGCCTACGAGCAGTACTTC.

The chain joins TRBV4-1 to TRBJ1-2; the match to TRBD1 covers 11 bases. The length of the CDR3 is 16 residues. Per germline, CDR1 MGHRA and CDR2 YSYEKL. V lost 3 bases, J lost 3 bases, and 6 bases stayed unmatched. The CDR3 loop is CASSQEGDRGDYGYTF. The CDR3 DNA follows: TGCGCCAGCAGCCAGGAAGGGGACAGGGGGGACTATGGCTACACCTTC.

The V call is TRBV27, the J call TRBJ2-2, with 8 bases matching TRBD2. This CDR3 has 16 residues. The germline V gene encodes CDR1 MNHEY and CDR2 SMNVEV (reference sequence). V was clipped by 1 base and J by 7 bases; unmatched bases: 8. CDR3 sequence (DNA): TGTGCCAGCAGTTTATTGGGCACCAGCGGGGGCGGGGAGCTGTTTTTT. Amino acids: CASSLLGTSGGGELFF.

This chain uses TRBV19 with TRBJ1-1; 8 bases agree with TRBD1. CDR3 length: 15 amino acids. V lost 9 bases to trimming and J lost 4 bases; unmatched junction nucleotides: 13. Germline V gives CDR1 LNHDA, CDR2 SQIVND (reference sequence). The CDR3 loop reads CASLLTQGAGTEAFF. The CDR3 DNA follows: TGTGCCAGCCTATTGACCCAGGGGGCCGGCACTGAAGCTTTCTTT.

The rearrangement joins TRBV7-6 to TRBJ1-4, with 9 bases identical to TRBD1. The V gene end was trimmed by 1 base and the J gene end by 8 bases; junction bases not matched to a gene: 5. CDR1 and CDR2 from the germline V gene are SGHVS and FNYEAQ. The CDR3 is 15 residues long. Here the CDR3 reads CASSLDLGTGEKLFF. The DNA of the CDR3 is TGTGCCAGCAGCTTAGATCTCGGGACAGGGGAAAAACTGTTTTTT.

The gene calls are TRBV28 and TRBJ2-5; D is ambiguous. The germline CDR1 and CDR2 sequences are MDHEN and SYDVKM. The CDR3 is 12 residues long. Trimming removed 4 bases from V and 4 bases from J, with 7 bases in between. CDR3 region: CASSSSGETQYF. CDR3 sequence (DNA): TGTGCCAGCAGTTCCAGTGGAGAGACCCAGTACTTC.

This clone was seen just once. This rearrangement joins TRBV9 to TRBJ2-1; D tentatively fits TRBD1 or TRBD2 (5 bases each). CDR3 length equals 14 residues. Trimming removed 4 bases from V and 5 bases from J, with 13 bases in between. The germline gives CDR1 SGDLS, CDR2 YYNGEE. The CDR3 is CASSSTGTHNEQFF. In DNA form, the CDR3 reads TGTGCCAGCAGCTCGACCGGGACCCACAATGAGCAGTTCTTC.

The chain joins TRBV4-2 to TRBJ2-7; D possibly uses TRBD1 or TRBD2 (5 bases each). The germline gives CDR1 LGHNA, CDR2 YNFKEQ. Trimming took off 5 bases at V and 3 bases at J, with 11 bases between the two ends. This CDR3 comprises 13 residues. In DNA, the CDR3 is TGTGCCAGCAGCGGGGACGAGAACTACGAGCAGTACTTC. Protein sequence: CASSGDENYEQYF.

This chain connects TRBV4-3 to TRBJ2-1, with 8 bases lining up with TRBD2. The CDR3 length is 16 residues. Germline-derived CDR1 and CDR2 are LGHNA and YSLEER. J was trimmed by 2 bases and V by 5 bases; bases with no gene match: 8. CDR3 sequence reads: CASSTAAGVAYNEQFF. DNA for the CDR3: TGCGCCAGCAGCACAGCAGCGGGAGTTGCCTACAATGAGCAGTTCTTC.

The chain uses TRBV6-7 and TRBJ2-1, with 12 bases that match TRBD1. TRBV6-7 is marked as an open reading frame, function uncertain. Trimming removed 6 bases from V and 11 bases from J; junction bases left unmatched: 14. This CDR3 is built from 16 residues. CDR3 nucleotides: TGTGCCAGCAGCCTAGGGACAGGGGGCAAGGACGACAAGCAGTTCTTC. It specifies CASSLGTGGKDDKQFF.

The chain has TRBV12-2 and TRBJ2-7; whether TRBD1, the table's D call, matches the DNA was not checked. TRBV12-2 is shown as a pseudogene. The length of the CDR3 is 14 residues. Here the CDR3 DNA reads TGTGCAAGTCGCAAAGGGGATAGGCGGAGCGAGCAGTACTTC. Encoded protein: CASRKGDRRSEQYF.

The V gene is TRBV5-4, the J gene TRBJ2-2, with 9 bases matching TRBD2. The CDR3 length is 14 residues. Trimming removed 7 bases from V and 6 bases from J; junction bases left unmatched: 7. Germline loops: CDR1 SGHNT, CDR2 YYREEE (reference sequence). CDR3 sequence: CASFRAGGPGELFF. CDR3 nucleotides: TGTGCCAGCTTCCGGGCGGGGGGGCCCGGGGAGCTGTTTTTT.

V is TRBV4-3 and J is TRBJ1-2; TRBD1 matches at 8 bases. There are 16 residues in the CDR3. Germline CDR1 reads LGHNA; CDR2 reads YSLEER. V gave up 0 bases and J gave up 4 bases; unmatched junction bases: 7. For the CDR3, the DNA is TGCGCCAGCAGCCAAGATACCGACAGGGGATTCTATGGCTACACCTTC. It yields the protein CASSQDTDRGFYGYTF.

A single count supports this clone. In the same sample, other DNA sequences code for this CDR3. The chain has TRBV5-6 and TRBJ2-7; 7 bases match TRBD2. Germline V CDR1 and CDR2: SGHDT, YYEEEE. This CDR3 is 13 amino acids long. V lost 2 bases to trimming and J lost 3 bases; unmatched junction nucleotides: 2. As DNA, the CDR3 is TGTGCCAGCAGCTTATGGGGGGGCTACGAGCAGTACTTC. Translation gives CASSLWGGYEQYF.

Comments on this clone: This same CDR3 is encoded by further DNA sequences in the sample. V and J are TRBV7-9 and TRBJ2-7, with a possible D match to TRBD2 (5 bases). The ends were cut back, 4 bases at V and 2 bases at J, with 9 bases in the middle. CDR3 length equals 13 residues. The V gene's germline CDR1 is SEHNR and CDR2 FQNEAQ (reference sequence). The CDR3 loop reads CASSSTGTYEQYF. The DNA of the CDR3 is TGTGCCAGCAGCTCGACCGGGACCTACGAGCAGTACTTC.

The gene calls are TRBV5-8 and TRBJ2-7; D is undetermined. V was shortened by 3 bases and J by 4 bases, with 11 bases between the two germline ends. The CDR3 is made up of 13 amino acids. CDR1 and CDR2 (germline): SGHTS, YDEGEE. The CDR3 sequence: CASSSRHDYEQYF. The CDR3 DNA reads TGTGCCAGCAGCTCAAGACATGATTACGAGCAGTACTTC. The whole variable domain, filled in from reference TRBV5-8 and TRBJ2-7, reads EAGVTQSPTHLIKTRGQQATLRCSPISGHTSVYWYQQALGLGLQFLLWYDEGEERNRGNFPPRFSGRQFPNYSSELNVNALELEDSALYLCASSSRHDYEQYFGPGTRLTVT.

The V and J genes are TRBV11-2 and TRBJ1-1; D unclear. V lost 4 bases to trimming and J lost 1 base, with 7 bases between them. In germline, CDR1 is SGHAT, CDR2 FQNNGV. The CDR3 is made up of 13 amino acids. The CDR3 loop reads CASSSRRNTEAFF. The CDR3 nucleotides are TGTGCCAGCAGCTCCCGACGGAACACTGAAGCTTTCTTT. Together with reference TRBV11-2 and TRBJ1-1, the CDR3 gives the full variable domain: EAGVAQSPRYKIIEKRQSVAFWCNPISGHATLYWYQQILGQGPKLLIQFQNNGVVDDSQLPKDRFSAERLKGVDSTLKIQPAKLEDSAVYLCASSSRRNTEAFFGQGTRLTVV.

The rearrangement joins TRBV7-6 to TRBJ1-4; D gene uncertain. V was shortened by 5 bases and J by 1 base, with 11 bases between the two germline ends. The germline V gene encodes CDR1 SGHVS and CDR2 FNYEAQ. The CDR3 is 15 residues long. The CDR3 sequence is CASSPTWGTNEKLFF. CDR3 sequence (DNA): TGTGCCAGCAGCCCTACGTGGGGAACTAATGAAAAACTGTTTTTT.

This clone occurred once. This sequence joins TRBV13 and TRBJ2-7; 9 bases fit TRBD1. This CDR3 contains 16 residues. Germline V gene lookup returns CDR1 PRHDT and CDR2 FYEKMQ (reference sequence). With V trimmed by 5 bases and J by 0 bases, 8 bases remained unmatched. The chain's CDR3 is CASSRQGEEGSYEQYF. The CDR3 DNA reads TGTGCCAGCAGCCGACAGGGGGAAGAGGGCTCCTACGAGCAGTACTTC.

The chain combines TRBV19 with TRBJ2-2; D is uncertain. Trimming removed 3 bases at V and 6 bases at J, with 11 bases between. CDR3 length equals 14 residues. CDR1 is LNHDA and CDR2 is SQIVND in the germline V gene (reference sequence). CDR3 loop: CASSMSDNPGELFF. CDR3 nucleotide sequence: TGTGCCAGTAGTATGTCAGATAACCCCGGGGAGCTGTTTTTT.

The DNA for the CDR3 is TGTGCCAGCAGCTTAGCGGCCTACCAGGAGGGAGATACGCAGTATTTT. Amino acids: CASSLAAYQEGDTQYF. The V and J genes are TRBV7-2 and TRBJ2-3; weak D call: TRBD2 (6 bases). The V end lost 0 bases, the J end lost 5 bases, and 15 bases lay between the germline ends. Per the germline V gene, CDR1 is SGHTA and CDR2 is FQGNSA. This CDR3 has 16 amino acids.

The V and J genes are TRBV4-1 and TRBJ2-3; 11 nucleotides align to TRBD2. V shed 3 bases and J 5 bases; nucleotides not matched to a gene: 4. Germline V gene lookup returns CDR1 MGHRA and CDR2 YSYEKL. The CDR3 totals 15 residues. CDR3 sequence reads: CASSQTSGTGDTQYF. The CDR3, as DNA: TGCGCCAGCAGCCAGACTAGCGGGACGGGAGATACGCAGTATTTT.

The V and J genes are TRBV13 and TRBJ2-1, with TRBD2 matching over 8 bases. V was pared by 4 bases and J by 6 bases, with 11 bases of the junction left unmatched. The CDR3 runs to 16 residues. CDR1 PRHDT and CDR2 FYEKMQ come from the germline V gene (reference sequence). CDR3 bases: TGTGCCAGCAGCTCCTCTGACGGGGGGGCCCGCAATGAGCAGTTCTTC. Protein product: CASSSSDGGARNEQFF.

The rearrangement joins TRBV10-1 to TRBJ2-2; D uncertain. There are 13 residues in the CDR3. The V and J ends lost 3 bases and 4 bases respectively, with 6 bases between them. Germline V lookup: CDR1 WNHNN, CDR2 SYGVQD (reference sequence). The CDR3 region is CASSDRTTGELFF. For the CDR3, the DNA is TGCGCCAGCAGTGACAGGACCACCGGGGAGCTGTTTTTT.

V and J are TRBV7-2 and TRBJ2-1; 9 bases are a match to TRBD1. Germline CDR1 reads SGHTA; CDR2 reads FQGNSA. J was trimmed by 0 bases and V by 4 bases; bases with no gene match: 7. The CDR3 spans 17 residues. DNA of the CDR3: TGTGCCAGCAGCTCCTCTCCGGGACAGGGCTCCTACAATGAGCAGTTCTTC. Its protein is CASSSSPGQGSYNEQFF.

V and J are TRBV9 and TRBJ1-1; D remains ambiguous. Germline V lookup: CDR1 SGDLS, CDR2 YYNGEE. This CDR3 contains 15 residues. V lost 0 bases, J lost 0 bases, and 9 bases lay in between. The DNA of the CDR3 is TGTGCCAGCAGCGTAGGTGTCAGCTTGAACACTGAAGCTTTCTTT. This translates into CASSVGVSLNTEAFF.

This chain links TRBV29-1 with TRBJ2-7; possible D gene TRBD1, 6 bases. Germline loops: CDR1 SQVTM, CDR2 ANQGSEA. V dropped 4 bases and J dropped 3 bases, with 10 bases sitting between them. CDR3 size: 12 residues. This CDR3 reads CSVGDNHYEQYF. CDR3 in DNA: TGCAGCGTTGGGGACAACCACTACGAGCAGTACTTC.

The chain links TRBV30 to TRBJ2-5; D remains unclear. Germline V CDR1 and CDR2: GTSNPN, SVGIG (reference sequence). The CDR3 covers 14 residues. V was pared by 2 bases and J by 4 bases, with 14 bases between. CDR3 protein: CAWSTRARRETQYF. Written as DNA, the CDR3 is TGTGCCTGGAGTACTCGGGCCCGAAGAGAGACCCAGTACTTC. The full variable domain, rest sourced from reference TRBV30 and TRBJ2-5, is SQTIHQWPATLVQPVGSPLSLECTVEGTSNPNLYWYRQAAGRGLQLLFYSVGIGQISSEVPQNLSASRPQDRQFILSSKKLLLSDSGFYLCAWSTRARRETQYFGPGTRLLVL.

The genes are TRBV4-1 and TRBJ2-7; tentatively, D is TRBD2 (6 bases). The CDR3 spans 15 residues. Deletions cut 1 base from V and 2 bases from J, with 12 bases between. CDR1 MGHRA and CDR2 YSYEKL come from the germline V gene. The CDR3 bases are TGCGCCAGCAGCCAAGTACCGGGGGTCGCCTACGAGCAGTACTTC. It codes for CASSQVPGVAYEQYF.